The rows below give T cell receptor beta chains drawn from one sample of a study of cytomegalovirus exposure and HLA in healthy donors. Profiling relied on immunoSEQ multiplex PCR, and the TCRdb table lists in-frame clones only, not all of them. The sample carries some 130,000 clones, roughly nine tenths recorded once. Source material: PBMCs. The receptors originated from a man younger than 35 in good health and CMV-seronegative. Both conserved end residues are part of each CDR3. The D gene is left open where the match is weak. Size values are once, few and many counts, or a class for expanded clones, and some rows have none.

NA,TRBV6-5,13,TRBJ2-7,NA,TGTGCCAGCAGCCGACAGGTCTCCTACGAGCAGTACTTC,CASSRQVSYEQYF
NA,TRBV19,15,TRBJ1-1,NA,TGTGCCAGTAAGCCCGACCTGACGGGGAACACTGAAGCTTTCTTT,CASKPDLTGNTEAFF
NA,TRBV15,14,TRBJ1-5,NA,TGTGCCACCAGCAGCAAGGACAGCCGCGCGCCCCAGCATTTT,CATSSKDSRAPQHF
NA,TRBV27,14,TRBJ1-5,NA,TGTGCCAGCAGGAAAGCCGGCGGAGCTCAGCCCCAGCATTTT,CASRKAGGAQPQHF
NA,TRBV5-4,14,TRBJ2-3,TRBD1,TGTGCCAGCAGCATTGGACAGGGCACAGATACGCAGTATTTT,CASSIGQGTDTQYF
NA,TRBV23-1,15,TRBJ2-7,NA,TGCGCCAGCAGTCAGGCGGACAGAACCTCCTACGAGCAGTACTTC,CASSQADRTSYEQYF
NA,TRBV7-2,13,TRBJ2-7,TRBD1,TGTGCCAGCAGCTCTGACAGGGCCGGCGAGCAGTACTTC,CASSSDRAGEQYF
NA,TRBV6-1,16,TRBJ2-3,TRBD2,TGTGCCAGCAGTGAAAGGCGGGGGAAAGCCGGAGATACGCAGTATTTT,CASSERRGKAGDTQYF
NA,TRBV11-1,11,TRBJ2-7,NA,TGTGCCAGCAGCTTCCTCCACGAGCAGTACTTC,CASSFLHEQYF
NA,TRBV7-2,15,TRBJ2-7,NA,TGTGCCAGCAGCTTAGAGGCGGGACAGACCTACGAGCAGTACTTC,CASSLEAGQTYEQYF
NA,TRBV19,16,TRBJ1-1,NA,TGTGCCAGTAGTAAATTGCGGGACCCCCCCTCCCCTGAAGCTTTCTTT,CASSKLRDPPSPEAFF
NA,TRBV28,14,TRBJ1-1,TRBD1,TGTGCCAGCAGTTTGGATGGGACAGGGCCTGAAGCTTTCTTT,CASSLDGTGPEAFF
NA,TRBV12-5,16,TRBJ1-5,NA,TGTGCTAGTGGTTTGGTACTTGGTGATAGCAATCAGCCCCAGCATTTT,CASGLVLGDSNQPQHF
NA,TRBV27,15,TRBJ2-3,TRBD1,TGTGCCAGCAGTCCGATCACAGGGGACACAGATACGCAGTATTTT,CASSPITGDTDTQYF
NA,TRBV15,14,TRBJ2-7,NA,TGTGCCACCAGCACGACAGGGGACTACGGGGAGCAGTACTTC,CATSTTGDYGEQYF
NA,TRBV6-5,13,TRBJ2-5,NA,TGTGCCAGCAGTTCACAGGATGGCGGGACCCAGTACTTC,CASSSQDGGTQYF
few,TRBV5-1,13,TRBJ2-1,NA,TGCGCCAGCAGCTTGGAGCTTACGGATGAGCAGTTCTTC,CASSLELTDEQFF
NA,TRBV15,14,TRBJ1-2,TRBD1,TGTGCCACCAGCATTCAGGGGGACGGCTATGGCTACACCTTC,CATSIQGDGYGYTF
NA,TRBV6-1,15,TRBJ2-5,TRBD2,TGTGCCAGCATCCGAAACGGGGGGGCGGGAGAGACCCAGTACTTC,CASIRNGGAGETQYF
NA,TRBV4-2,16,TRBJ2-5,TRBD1,TGTGCCAGCAGCCAAGTGGGACAGGGGATAGGAGAGACCCAGTACTTC,CASSQVGQGIGETQYF
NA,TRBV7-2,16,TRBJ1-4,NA,TGTGCCAGCAGCTCTACCGCACTTGCAACTAATGAAAAACTGTTTTTT,CASSSTALATNEKLFF
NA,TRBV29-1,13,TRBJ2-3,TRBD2,TGCAGCGGAGTAGCGGGAGTCCCGTATACGCAGTATTTT,CSGVAGVPYTQYF
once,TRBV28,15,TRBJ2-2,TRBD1,TGTGCCAGCAGTGGAGACAGGGGGCGAGGCGGGGAGCTGTTTTTT,CASSGDRGRGGELFF
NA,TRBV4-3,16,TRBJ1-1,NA,TGCGCCAGCAGCCCCGTGTGGGACACATCGAACACTGAAGCTTTCTTT,CASSPVWDTSNTEAFF
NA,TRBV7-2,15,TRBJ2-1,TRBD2,TGTGCCAGCAGCTTAGCAACAGTTCTAGCGGATGAGCAGTTCTTC,CASSLATVLADEQFF
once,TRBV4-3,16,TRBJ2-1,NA,TGCGCCAGCAGCCAAGGGGGCCTAGGTTCCTACAATGAGCAGTTCTTC,CASSQGGLGSYNEQFF
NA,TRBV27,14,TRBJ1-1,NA,TGTGCCAGCGGTGAGGGATGGGGGAACACTGAAGCTTTCTTT,CASGEGWGNTEAFF
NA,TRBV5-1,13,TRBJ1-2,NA,TGCGCCAGCAGCACGGAGTCGGGCTATGGCTACACCTTC,CASSTESGYGYTF
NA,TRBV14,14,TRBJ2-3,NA,TGTGCCAGCAGCCAAGGGGCCTTCGGGAATACGCAGTATTTT,CASSQGAFGNTQYF
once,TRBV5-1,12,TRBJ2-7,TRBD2,TGCGCCAGCAGCCTGACTAGCGGAGAGCAGTACTTC,CASSLTSGEQYF
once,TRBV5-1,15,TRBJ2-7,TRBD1,TGCGCCAGCAGCTTGGTATCGGGACAGATCTACGAGCAGTACTTC,CASSLVSGQIYEQYF
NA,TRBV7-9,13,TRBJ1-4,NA,TGTGCCAGCAGCCTATCCCCGGGTGAAAAACTGTTTTTT,CASSLSPGEKLFF
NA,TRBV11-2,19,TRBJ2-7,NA,TGTGCCAGCAGCTTAGGTTTGTATGCTCGCGGCCCAAACTGGGACGAGCAGTACTTC,CASSLGLYARGPNWDEQYF
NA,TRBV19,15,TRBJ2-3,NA,TGTGCCAGTAGCCTACTGGCTAGCGCCTCAGATACGCAGTATTTT,CASSLLASASDTQYF
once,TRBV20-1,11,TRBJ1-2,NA,TGCAGTGCTATTGCTAGCTATGGCTACACCTTC,CSAIASYGYTF
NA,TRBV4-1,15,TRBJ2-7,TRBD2,TGCGCCAGCAGTCCTAGGACTAGCGGGGACTACGAGCAGTACTTC,CASSPRTSGDYEQYF
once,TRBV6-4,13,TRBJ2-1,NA,TGTGCCAGCAGCCGGGGTTCCTACAATGAGCAGTTCTTC,CASSRGSYNEQFF
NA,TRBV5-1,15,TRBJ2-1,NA,TGCGCCAGCAGCTTGGGGCAGGGGAAGTACAATGAGCAGTTCTTC,CASSLGQGKYNEQFF
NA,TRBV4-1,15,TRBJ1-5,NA,TGCGCCAGCAGCCAAGGCGGCCGCCCCGATCAGCCCCAGCATTTT,CASSQGGRPDQPQHF